This TCR beta chain was profiled in a study of shared clonotypes between healthy human individuals (dated by TCRdb to the early 2020s). As for the study more broadly: A couple of women and three men aged 18 to 49 years were included in the cohort. Per donor, three plates each were used for CD4 naive and CD4 memory, two for CD8 naive, and one for CD8 memory. The study deeply sequenced blood TCR repertoires of several healthy adults to estimate repertoire size and the extent of clonotype sharing between individuals. To increase sequencing depth and limit assay-specific biases, different laboratories used diverse techniques to prepare libraries and sequence TCR repertoires. Each donor's leukapheresis produced roughly between about 0.8 and 8.9 billion PBMCs. Overall study results and their limits: Because the study included a small number of donors, the genetic and exposure-history diversity represented was limited. Pairwise subsampling led to the expectation that sequencing depth would affect the degree of clonotype sharing among donors. Clonotypes shared by all four sorted-subset donors showed higher generation probabilities than non-shared clonotypes. Sharing across a few donors was observed for about 5% of naive CD4, less than 4% of naive CD8, about 2.5% of memory CD4, and about 0.38% of memory CD8 clonotypes. Sampling was limited to blood, and TCR repertoires in tissue likely differ from TCR repertoires in blood. Estimated clonotype richness was generally larger for naive than for memory subsets. Even with the large sequencing depth, rarefaction of the sorted-subset datasets indicated that sequencing was incomplete.

Donors were healthy HIV-negative adults with no recently reported acute infections or vaccinations. Every donor was a Caucasian adult living in Nashville, Tennessee, USA. Magnetic negative selection was used to enrich CD4+ T cells, after which naive cells were positively selected on CD45RA and the negative fraction became the memory subset. After blood collection by leukapheresis, PBMCs were isolated using Ficoll-Histopaque density gradient centrifugation and then cryopreserved in the vapor phase of liquid nitrogen. Purity and quantity of every magnetically sorted T cell population were checked by analytical flow cytometry. Genomic DNA was isolated from every sorted fraction and measured by UV absorbance on a Nanodrop 2000c. Using the deep immunoSEQ assay, TCR CDR3 regions were amplified from genomic DNA by multiplex PCR. For each cell subset, the extracted genomic DNA was distributed evenly across all wells of several immunoSEQ 96-well plates, and each plate served as one replicate. For sorted subsets, 200 ng of genomic DNA, equivalent to 25,000 to 35,000 T cell genomes, went into each replicate PCR. Purified libraries were measured with a Qubit 3.0 fluorometer, size-checked on a Bioanalyzer 2100, and measured again with the KAPA Library Quantification kit. Each immunoSEQ 96-well plate was sequenced on its own single-read 150-cycle Illumina NextSeq 550 flow cell. In the source study's methods: Because only junctional sequences without quality scores were contained in the immunoSEQ output, filtering matching that applied to full-length reads could not be performed. Sequences were annotated with PyIR, a Python wrapper for IgBLAST v1.9, using IMGT germline references to assign V/J genes and CDR3. Reads with weak V/J assignments (E-value above 1e-6), missing CDR3, stop codons, out-of-frame junctions, or ambiguous translated residues were removed. V3J clonotypes were defined by identical inferred V gene, J gene, and CDR3 amino acid sequence. Percentage overlap between repertoires was calculated by dividing the number of shared unique clonotypes by the size of the smaller repertoire. Repertoire richness was assessed with RTK rarefaction, the Chao1 estimator, and Recon v2.1 estimates of unobserved clonotypes. Generation probabilities for all TCRbeta clonotypes obtained by the gDNA method from four donors were computed using OLGA. The immuneACCESS repertoire file appears here via TCRdb, limited to in-frame rearrangements. These files lack a portion of the clones; in checked studies, under half of the deficit traces to unresolved V genes, and the cause of the others is not known. The DNA gave D and trimming, while V, J and clone size come from that table. This sample has roughly 2 million clones in its table, and approximately 94% of those were observed once. Of the sample, less than 0.15% is held by the ten largest clones.

Trimming accounts for 3 bases at V and 7 bases at J, while the number of junction bases matched to no gene is 7. Spanning cysteine to phenylalanine, the CDR3 consists of 14 amino acids. Only CDR3 DNA is held: 42 bases, read in frame from base 1. The germline V gene provides CDR1 ENHRY and CDR2 SYGVKD. This clone was recorded only once. Its antigen has not been determined. No quality values exist for individual bases; no much larger clone is one base distant. The TCR comes from a man aged 18 to 35 in good health. The material sequenced was naive CD4+ T cells sorted from blood. This specimen's cell subset or site label, interpreted: CD45RA+ positively selected. This receptor chain uses TRBV10-3 and TRBJ1-2, and TRBD1 aligns with 8 junction nucleotides. The CDR3 reads CAISDSRTGFGYTF. The DNA is as follows: TGTGCCATCAGTGACTCTAGGACAGGGTTTGGCTACACCTTC.